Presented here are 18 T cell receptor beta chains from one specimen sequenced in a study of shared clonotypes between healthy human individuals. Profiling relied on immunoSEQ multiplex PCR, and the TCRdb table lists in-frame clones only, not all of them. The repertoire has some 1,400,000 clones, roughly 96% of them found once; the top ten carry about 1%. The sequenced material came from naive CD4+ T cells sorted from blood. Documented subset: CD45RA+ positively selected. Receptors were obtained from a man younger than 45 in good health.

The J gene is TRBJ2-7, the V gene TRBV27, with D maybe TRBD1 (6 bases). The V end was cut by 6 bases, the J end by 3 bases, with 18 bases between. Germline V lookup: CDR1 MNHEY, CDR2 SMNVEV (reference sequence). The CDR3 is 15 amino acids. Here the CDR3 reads CASSYTGTIIYEQYF. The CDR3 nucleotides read TGTGCCAGCAGCTATACCGGGACAATAATCTACGAGCAGTACTTC.

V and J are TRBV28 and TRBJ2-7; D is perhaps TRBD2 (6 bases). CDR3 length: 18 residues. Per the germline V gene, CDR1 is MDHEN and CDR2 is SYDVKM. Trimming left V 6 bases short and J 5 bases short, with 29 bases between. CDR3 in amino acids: CASSPSSGLGTSLNEQYF. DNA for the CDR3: TGTGCCAGCAGCCCATCATCGGGATTAGGAACTAGCCTTAACGAGCAGTACTTC.

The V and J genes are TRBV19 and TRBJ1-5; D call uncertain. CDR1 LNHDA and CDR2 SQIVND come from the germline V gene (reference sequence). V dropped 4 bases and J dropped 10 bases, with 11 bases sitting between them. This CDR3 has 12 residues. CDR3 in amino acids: CASSTQVGPQHF. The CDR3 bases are TGTGCCAGTAGTACGCAAGTGGGCCCCCAGCATTTT.

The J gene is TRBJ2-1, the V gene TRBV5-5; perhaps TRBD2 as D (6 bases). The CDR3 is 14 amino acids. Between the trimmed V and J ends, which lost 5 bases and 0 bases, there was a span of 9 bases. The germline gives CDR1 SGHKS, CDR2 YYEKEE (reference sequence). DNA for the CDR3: TGTGCCAGCAGTTCTAGCGCCTCCTACAATGAGCAGTTCTTC. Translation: CASSSSASYNEQFF.

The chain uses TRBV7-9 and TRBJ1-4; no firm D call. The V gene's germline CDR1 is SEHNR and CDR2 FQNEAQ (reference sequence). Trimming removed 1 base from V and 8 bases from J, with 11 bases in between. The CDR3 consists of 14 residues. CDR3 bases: TGTGCCAGCAGCTTAGTTTCGGCGGGGGAAAAACTGTTTTTT. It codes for CASSLVSAGEKLFF.

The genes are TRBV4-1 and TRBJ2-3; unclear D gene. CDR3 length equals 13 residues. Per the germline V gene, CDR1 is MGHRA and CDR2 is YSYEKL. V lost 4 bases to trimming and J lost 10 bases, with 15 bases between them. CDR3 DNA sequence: TGCGCCAGCAGCCCTTTTTCCTTAGGTGCGCAGTATTTT. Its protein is CASSPFSLGAQYF.

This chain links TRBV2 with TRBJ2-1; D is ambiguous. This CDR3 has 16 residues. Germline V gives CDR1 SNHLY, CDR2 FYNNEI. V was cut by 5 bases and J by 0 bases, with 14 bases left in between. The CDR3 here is CASSLGWQSSYNEQFF. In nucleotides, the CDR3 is TGTGCCAGCAGTCTAGGTTGGCAGAGCTCCTACAATGAGCAGTTCTTC. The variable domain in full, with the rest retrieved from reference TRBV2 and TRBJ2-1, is EPEVTQTPSHQVTQMGQEVILRCVPISNHLYFYWYRQILGQKVEFLVSFYNNEISEKSEIFDDQFSVERPDGSNFTLKIRSTKLEDSAMYFCASSLGWQSSYNEQFFGPGTRLTVL.

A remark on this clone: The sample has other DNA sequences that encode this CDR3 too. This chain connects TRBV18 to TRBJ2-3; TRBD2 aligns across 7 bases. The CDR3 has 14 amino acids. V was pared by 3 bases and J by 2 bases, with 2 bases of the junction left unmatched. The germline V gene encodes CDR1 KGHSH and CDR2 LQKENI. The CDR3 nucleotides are TGTGCCAGCTCACCTGGGACTACCACAGATACGCAGTATTTT. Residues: CASSPGTTTDTQYF.

The CDR3, as DNA: TGTGCCAGCAGTTATGGAGGAACAATCTACGAGCAGTACTTC. It specifies CASSYGGTIYEQYF. The rearrangement uses TRBV6-6 and TRBJ2-7; TRBD2 might be the D (5 bases). Germline V gene lookup returns CDR1 MNHNY and CDR2 SVGAGI (reference sequence). V was cut by 3 bases and J by 3 bases, with 12 bases left in between. The CDR3 consists of 14 residues.

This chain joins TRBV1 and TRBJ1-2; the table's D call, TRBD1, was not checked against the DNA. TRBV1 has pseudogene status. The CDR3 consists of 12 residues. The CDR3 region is CTSIGVNYGYTF. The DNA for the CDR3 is TGCACCAGCATAGGGGTTAACTATGGCTACACCTTC.

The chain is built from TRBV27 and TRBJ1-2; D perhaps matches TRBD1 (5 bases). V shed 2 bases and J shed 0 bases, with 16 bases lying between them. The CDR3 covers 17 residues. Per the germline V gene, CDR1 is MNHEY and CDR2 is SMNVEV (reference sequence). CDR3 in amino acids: CASSLGRGAESNYGYTF. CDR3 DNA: TGTGCCAGCAGTTTAGGAAGGGGAGCCGAGTCTAACTATGGCTACACCTTC.

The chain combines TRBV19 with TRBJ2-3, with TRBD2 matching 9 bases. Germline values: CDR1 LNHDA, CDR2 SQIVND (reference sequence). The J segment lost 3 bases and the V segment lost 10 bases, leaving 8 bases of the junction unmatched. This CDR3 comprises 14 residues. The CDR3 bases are TGTGCCACTACCTTAGCGGGAGTGACAGATACGCAGTATTTT. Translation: CATTLAGVTDTQYF.

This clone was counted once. The CDR3, as DNA: TGTGCCAGCAGCTTAGCGGGACTACAACACTACAATGAGCAGTTCTTC. The encoded protein is CASSLAGLQHYNEQFF. V is TRBV7-4 and J is TRBJ2-1; TRBD2 matches 7 bases. Germline CDR1 SGHVT, CDR2 SQSDAQ. CDR3 size: 16 residues. V lost 0 bases to trimming and J lost 3 bases; unmatched junction nucleotides: 5.

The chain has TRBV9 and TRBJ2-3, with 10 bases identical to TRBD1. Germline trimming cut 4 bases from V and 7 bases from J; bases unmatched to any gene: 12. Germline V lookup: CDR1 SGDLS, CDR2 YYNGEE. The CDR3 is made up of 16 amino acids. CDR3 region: CASSTSGTGVSNTQYF. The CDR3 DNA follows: TGTGCCAGCAGCACATCCGGGACAGGGGTATCGAATACGCAGTATTTT.

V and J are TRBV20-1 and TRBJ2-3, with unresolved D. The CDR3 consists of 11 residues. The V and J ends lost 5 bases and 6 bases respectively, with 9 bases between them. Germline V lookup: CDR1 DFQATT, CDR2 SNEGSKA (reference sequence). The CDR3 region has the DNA TGCAGTGCTCTTGGAGCTGATACGCAGTATTTT. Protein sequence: CSALGADTQYF.

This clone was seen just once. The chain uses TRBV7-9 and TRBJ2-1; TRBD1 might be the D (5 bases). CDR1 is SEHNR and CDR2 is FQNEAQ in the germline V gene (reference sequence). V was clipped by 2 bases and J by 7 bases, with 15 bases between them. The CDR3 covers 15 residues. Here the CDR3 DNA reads TGTGCCAGCAGCTTATCCGCTCAGGGTTCGAATGAGCAGTTCTTC. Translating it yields CASSLSAQGSNEQFF.

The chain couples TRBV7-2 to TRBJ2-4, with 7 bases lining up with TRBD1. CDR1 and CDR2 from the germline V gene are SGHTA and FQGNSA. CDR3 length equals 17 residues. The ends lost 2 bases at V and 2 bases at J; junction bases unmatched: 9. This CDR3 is CASSLRKGALTKNIQYF. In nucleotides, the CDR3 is TGTGCCAGCAGCTTAAGAAAGGGGGCCTTAACCAAAAACATTCAGTACTTC.

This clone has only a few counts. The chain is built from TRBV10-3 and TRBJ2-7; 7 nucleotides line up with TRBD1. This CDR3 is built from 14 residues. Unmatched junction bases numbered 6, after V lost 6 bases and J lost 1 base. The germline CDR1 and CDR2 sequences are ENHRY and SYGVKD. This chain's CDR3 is CAIRSGQDSYEQYF. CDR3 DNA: TGTGCCATCAGAAGTGGACAGGATTCCTACGAGCAGTACTTC.